This T cell receptor (beta chain) was retrieved from a study of early T cells in non-severe SARS-CoV-2 infection. Looked up from germline, CDR1 is DFQATT and CDR2 is SNEGSKA (reference sequence). This CDR3 comprises 15 residues. The ends were cut back, 1 base at V and 3 bases at J, with 12 bases in the middle. The TCR library protocol was used to attach unique molecular identifiers. These identifiers were attached to individual cDNA molecules. In TCRdb, the 5' RACE reads were re-called with MiXCR into one record per CDR3 protein. The table has tens of thousands of distinct CDR3 sequences, 10% to 15% seen once.

The origin of this receptor is an adult who was a healthcare worker with PCR-confirmed SARS-CoV-2 infection or an uninfected control (not recorded which). Sequenced input: whole blood. The rearrangement uses TRBV20-1 and TRBJ2-2, with D perhaps TRBD2 (7 bases). The CDR3 DNA is TGCAGTGCTAGAGGTCGGGGGGCTGACACCGGGGAGCTGTTTTTT. Its translation is CSARGRGADTGELFF.